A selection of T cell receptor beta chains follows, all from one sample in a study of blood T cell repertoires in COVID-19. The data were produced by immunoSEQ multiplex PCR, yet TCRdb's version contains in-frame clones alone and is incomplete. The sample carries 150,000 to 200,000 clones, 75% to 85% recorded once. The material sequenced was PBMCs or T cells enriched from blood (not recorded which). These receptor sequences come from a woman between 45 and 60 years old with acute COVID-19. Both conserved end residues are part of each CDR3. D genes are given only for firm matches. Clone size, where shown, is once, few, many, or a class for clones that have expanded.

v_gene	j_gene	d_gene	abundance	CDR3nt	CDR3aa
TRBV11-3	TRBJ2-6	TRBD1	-	TGTGCCAGCAGCCCCGGGACAGTGGCCTCTGGGGCCAACGTCCTGACTTTC	CASSPGTVASGANVLTF
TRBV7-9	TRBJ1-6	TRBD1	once	TGTGCCAGCAGCTCCGAGACAGGGTACACCACTTCACCCCTCCACTTT	CASSSETGYTTSPLHF
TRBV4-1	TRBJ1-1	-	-	TGCGCCAGCAGCCAAGATTTTGGCAGTATGAACACTGAAGCTTTCTTT	CASSQDFGSMNTEAFF
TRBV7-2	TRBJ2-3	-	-	TGTGCCAGCAGTCCCCACGTCGACAGCGATACGCAGTATTTT	CASSPHVDSDTQYF
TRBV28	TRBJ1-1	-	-	TGTGCCAGCAGTCTACACGGGGGGAGGAATGAAGCTTTCTTT	CASSLHGGRNEAFF
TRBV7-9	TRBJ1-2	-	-	TGTGCCAGCAGCTTAGCGGGCAGGGGCGGCGATGGCTACACCTTC	CASSLAGRGGDGYTF
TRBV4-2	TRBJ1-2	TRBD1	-	TGTGCCAGCAGCCAAGGAATCGGGACAGGGGATTACTATGGCTACACCTTC	CASSQGIGTGDYYGYTF
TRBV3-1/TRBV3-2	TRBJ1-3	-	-	TGTGCCAGCAGCCAACCGAGCTCTGGAAACACCATATATTTT	CASSQPSSGNTIYF
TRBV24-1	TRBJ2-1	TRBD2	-	TGTGCCACCAGTGGCGTGACTAGCGGGGACGATGAGCAGTTCTTC	CATSGVTSGDDEQFF
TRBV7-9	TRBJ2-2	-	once	TGTGCCAGCAGCTTAGGCCGGGCCGGGGAGCTGTTTTTT	CASSLGRAGELFF